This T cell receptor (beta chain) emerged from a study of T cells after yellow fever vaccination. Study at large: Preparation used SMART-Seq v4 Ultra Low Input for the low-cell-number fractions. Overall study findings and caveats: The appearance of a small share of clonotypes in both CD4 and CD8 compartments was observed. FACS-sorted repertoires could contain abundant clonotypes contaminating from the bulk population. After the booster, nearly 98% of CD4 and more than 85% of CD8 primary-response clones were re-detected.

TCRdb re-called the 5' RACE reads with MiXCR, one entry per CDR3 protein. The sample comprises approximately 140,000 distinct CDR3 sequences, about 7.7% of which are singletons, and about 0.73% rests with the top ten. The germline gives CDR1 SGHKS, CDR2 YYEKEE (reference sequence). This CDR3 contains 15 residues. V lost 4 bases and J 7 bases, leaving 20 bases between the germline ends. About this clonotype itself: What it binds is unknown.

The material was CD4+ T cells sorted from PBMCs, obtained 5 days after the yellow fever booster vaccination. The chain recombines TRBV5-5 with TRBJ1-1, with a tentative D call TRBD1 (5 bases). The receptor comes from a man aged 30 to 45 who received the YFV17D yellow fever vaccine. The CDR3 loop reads CASSEGPTGTFEAFF. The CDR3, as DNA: TGTGCCAGCAGCGAGGGACCGACGGGGACTTTTGAAGCTTTCTTT.